This entry lists 24 T cell receptor beta chains sequenced from one sample in a study of T cells in Graves' hyperthyroidism and ophthalmopathy. There were TCR beta CDR3 regions amplified from RNA transcripts. TCR CDR3 underwent first-round RT-PCR with the HTBI primer set. TCRdb reprocessed the multiplex PCR reads via MiXCR and lists one record per CDR3 protein. The repertoire consists of 89,000 or so distinct CDR3 sequences, with approximately 42% occurring once and the leading ten covering approximately 10%. The sequenced sample consisted of peripheral blood or thyroid tissue (not recorded which). Receptors were obtained from a woman aged 25 to 39 with Graves' hyperthyroidism.

This clonotype has ten or more counts. Here the CDR3 reads CASSLGRRGNYGYTF. The CDR3 DNA sequence: TGTGCCAGCAGCTTGGGCAGGAGGGGAAACTATGGCTACACCTTC. This chain joins TRBV5-6 and TRBJ1-2; perhaps TRBD1 as D (5 bases). This CDR3 comprises 15 residues. Deletions cut 0 bases from V and 2 bases from J, with 11 bases between. Per the germline V gene, CDR1 is SGHDT and CDR2 is YYEEEE. The whole variable domain, remainder taken from reference TRBV5-6 and TRBJ1-2, is DAGVTQSPTHLIKTRGQQVTLRCSPKSGHDTVSWYQQALGQGPQFIFQYYEEEERQRGNFPDRFSGHQFPNYSSELNVNALLLGDSALYLCASSLGRRGNYGYTFGSGTRLTVV.

At least ten counts were recorded for this clonotype. The CDR3 reads CASSTTGRVAYEQYF. CDR3 sequence (DNA): TGTGCCAGCAGCACTACAGGAAGAGTGGCGTACGAGCAGTACTTC. The chain combines TRBV28 with TRBJ2-7; D is possibly TRBD1 (5 bases). V was trimmed by 6 bases and J by 4 bases, leaving 19 bases between them. The CDR3 runs 15 residues. In germline, CDR1 is MDHEN, CDR2 SYDVKM.

At least ten counts were recorded for this clonotype. This chain joins TRBV24-1 and TRBJ2-5, with D hard to call. The V and J ends lost 1 base and 2 bases respectively, with 7 bases between them. This CDR3 is 14 amino acids long. Germline-derived CDR1 and CDR2 are KGHDR and SFDVKD. The DNA for the CDR3 is TGTGCCACCAGTGATTTCCCCCCACAAGAGACCCAGTACTTC. Its protein product is CATSDFPPQETQYF.

A word on this clonotype: At one boundary the junction diverges from the germline segment, which might be a read error. V usage is TRBV5-1 and J usage is TRBJ1-3, with no clear D. Germline assignment: CDR1 SGHRS and CDR2 YFSETQ. This CDR3 is built from 16 residues. CDR3 in DNA: TGCGCCAGCAGCGTCCGGTGGCATCACTCTGGAAACATCATATATTTT. Residues: CASSVRWHHSGNIIYF. The full variable domain, completed using reference TRBV5-1 and TRBJ1-3, is KAGVTQTPRYLIKTRGQQVTLSCSPISGHRSVSWYQQTPGQGLQFLFEYFSETQRNKGNFPGRFSGRQFSNSRSEMNVSTLELGDSALYLCASSVRWHHSGNIIYFGEGSWLTVV.

This rearrangement joins TRBV7-6 to TRBJ2-5, with 16 bases that match TRBD2. Germline V lookup: CDR1 SGHVS, CDR2 FNYEAQ. The CDR3 sequence is 18 residues long. The ends lost 5 bases at V and 4 bases at J; junction bases unmatched: 10. The CDR3 coding sequence is TGTGCCAGCAGCCCCGGGACTAGCGGGAGGGCCGGCGGAGAGACCCAGTACTTC. It is translated as CASSPGTSGRAGGETQYF.

The gene calls are TRBV12-3 or TRBV12-4 and TRBJ1-1; D not certain. This CDR3 contains 11 residues. V gave up 8 bases and J gave up 9 bases, with 13 bases separating them. The CDR3 reads CASGDGGKAFF. The DNA for the CDR3 is TGTGCCAGCGGAGACGGAGGCAAAGCTTTCTTT.

This clonotype was observed many times. The chain has TRBV7-2 and TRBJ1-4; D possibly corresponds to TRBD1 (5 bases). The CDR3 is made up of 13 amino acids. The germline CDR1 and CDR2 sequences are SGHTA and FQGNSA. The germline V and J ends were trimmed by 6 bases and 7 bases, with 12 bases remaining between them. CDR3 amino acids: CASRRGEGEKLFF. The DNA of the CDR3 is TGTGCCAGCAGGCGGGGGGAAGGTGAAAAACTGTTTTTT.

The CDR3 spells CASSLEGRATEADTQYF. The CDR3 DNA follows: TGCGCCAGCAGCTTGGAGGGGAGGGCCACTGAAGCAGATACGCAGTATTTT. The chain is built from TRBV5-1 and TRBJ2-3; TRBD2 matches 7 bases. This CDR3 has 17 residues. Trimming took 0 bases from V and 4 from J; bases not matched to a gene: 11. CDR1 is SGHRS, CDR2 YFSETQ, per germline.

As concerns this clonotype: A read error is possible here, since a much larger clone lies one base away. In this CDR3 the conserved last residue, phenylalanine or tryptophan, is missing, so a read error is likely. V is TRBV3-1 and J is TRBJ1-6, with unresolved D. Germline-derived CDR1 and CDR2 are LGHDT and YNNKEL (reference sequence). This CDR3 has 14 amino acids. V was shortened by 4 bases and J by 9 bases, with 13 bases between the two germline ends. Here the CDR3 reads CASSPSRALSPLHS. The CDR3 DNA reads TGTGCCAGCAGCCCTTCAAGGGCCCTTTCACCCCTCCACTCT.

This clonotype turned up a few times. The chain is built from TRBV11-2 and TRBJ2-2, with D uncertain. Trimming left V 6 bases short and J 1 base short, with 6 bases between. The CDR3 sequence is 13 residues long. CDR1 is SGHAT, CDR2 FQNNGV, per germline. CDR3 coding DNA: TGTGCCAGCAGAGGCGGGAACACCGGGGAGCTGTTTTTT. It is translated as CASRGGNTGELFF.

As to this clonotype: A much larger clone differs by one base, so this may be a read error. The chain carries TRBV6-5 and TRBJ1-1; maybe TRBD1 (6 bases). CDR3 length equals 12 residues. The germline V gene encodes CDR1 MNHEY and CDR2 SVGAGI. The CDR3 spells CAGRALGTEAFF. The CDR3 DNA follows: TGTGCCGGCAGGGCCTTGGGGACAGAAGCTTTCTTT.

This clonotype was found many times. Germline is not matched at one junction end, which may reflect a read error. The rearrangement joins TRBV20-1 to TRBJ1-3; D uncertain. The CDR3 is 15 amino acids. Germline CDR1 reads DFQATT; CDR2 reads SNEGSKA (reference sequence). CDR3 nucleotide sequence: TGCAGTGCTCCCTGGACGGCTAATCTCGGAAACACCATGTATTTT. This codes for CSAPWTANLGNTMYF.

This clonotype was observed at least ten times. The chain is built from TRBV28 and TRBJ2-7, with a possible D match to TRBD2 (7 bases). V was shortened by 10 bases and J by 2 bases, with 15 bases between the two germline ends. The CDR3 is 13 amino acids. Germline V gene lookup returns CDR1 MDHEN and CDR2 SYDVKM. In DNA form, the CDR3 reads TGTGCCACCAACGACGGGGGGCCCTACGAGCAGTACTTC. As protein: CATNDGGPYEQYF.

By frequency in the sample, this clonotype is medium-sized. The chain couples TRBV20-1 to TRBJ1-1, with D perhaps TRBD1 (5 bases). The CDR3 sequence is 13 residues long. V was clipped by 2 bases and J by 3 bases, with 10 bases between them. Looked up from germline, CDR1 is DFQATT and CDR2 is SNEGSKA (reference sequence). CDR3 in DNA: TGCAGTGCTAGAATGCGCAGGGACACTGAAGCTTTCTTT. This translates into CSARMRRDTEAFF.

In its sample, this clonotype was seen many times. V usage is TRBV14 and J usage is TRBJ2-5, with 10 positions matching TRBD2. This CDR3 is 14 amino acids long. V lost 6 bases and J lost 4; bases outside the gene matches: 5. Looked up from germline, CDR1 is SGHDN and CDR2 is FVKESK. DNA of the CDR3: TGTGCCAGCAGTCCTAGCGGGAGTCTAGAGACCCAGTACTTC. It specifies CASSPSGSLETQYF. Based on the CDR3 plus reference TRBV14 and TRBJ2-5, the full variable domain is EAGVTQFPSHSVIEKGQTVTLRCDPISGHDNLYWYRRVMGKEIKFLLHFVKESKQDESGMPNNRFLAERTGGTYSTLKVQPAELEDSGVYFCASSPSGSLETQYFGPGTRLLVL.

Ten or more counts support this clonotype. The rearrangement links TRBV6-1 to TRBJ2-7; D remains unclear. V was trimmed by 2 bases and J by 3 bases, leaving 8 bases between them. CDR1 is MNHNS, CDR2 SASEGT, per germline. The CDR3 contains 13 residues. This chain's CDR3 is CASSETEIYEQYF. Written as DNA, the CDR3 is TGTGCCAGCAGTGAAACCGAGATCTACGAGCAGTACTTC.

The J gene is TRBJ1-2, the V gene TRBV7-2, with 7 bases fitting TRBD1. Germline V gene sequence: CDR1 SGHTA, CDR2 FQGNSA. V shed 10 bases and J 7 bases; nucleotides not matched to a gene: 9. The CDR3 has 12 amino acids. CDR3 nucleotide sequence: TGTGCCACAACACAGGGGAGGAGTGGCTACACCTTC. The encoded protein is CATTQGRSGYTF.

There are many counts of this clonotype. The genes are TRBV12-3 or TRBV12-4 and TRBJ2-2; tentatively, D is TRBD1 (6 bases). This CDR3 is built from 17 residues. V was trimmed by 5 bases and J by 6 bases, leaving 22 bases between them. The CDR3 is CASSTRQAVLGSGELFF. For the CDR3, the DNA is TGTGCCAGCAGTACCCGACAGGCAGTATTGGGGTCCGGGGAGCTGTTTTTT.

This clonotype was recorded many times. The chain links TRBV15 to TRBJ2-2, with a weak D call TRBD1 (6 bases). Trimming cost V 5 bases and J 6 bases, with 13 bases left between them. Germline V CDR1 and CDR2: LNHNV, YYDKDF (reference sequence). This CDR3 contains 14 residues. The CDR3 sequence: CATSESRGSGELFF. The CDR3 nucleotides are TGTGCCACCAGCGAGAGCAGGGGTTCCGGGGAGCTGTTTTTT.

With respect to this clonotype: With a much larger clone just one base away, this may be a read error. The chain is built from TRBV7-9 and TRBJ2-7; TRBD2 matches at 10 bases. This CDR3 contains 17 residues. Looked up from germline, CDR1 is SEHNR and CDR2 is FQNEAQ (reference sequence). As DNA, the CDR3 is TGTGCCAGCAGCCACAGTAAAAGCGGGGGGGCCTCCTACGGGCAGTACTTC. It codes for CASSHSKSGGASYGQYF.

CDR3 DNA: TGTGCCAGCAGCTTAGGGAGTGGTCCGAACACCGGGGAGCTGTTTTTT. It is translated as CASSLGSGPNTGELFF. The genes are TRBV7-3 and TRBJ2-2; D perhaps matches TRBD2 (5 bases). V lost 2 bases and J 0 bases, leaving 10 bases between the germline ends. CDR3 length: 16 amino acids. Looked up from germline, CDR1 is SGHTA and CDR2 is FQGTGA.

This clonotype was picked up many times. The chain couples TRBV6-5 to TRBJ2-7; D remains ambiguous. Germline V gene sequence: CDR1 MNHEY, CDR2 SVGAGI. Trimming pared 4 bases from V and 4 bases from J, leaving 23 bases between. The CDR3 length is 17 residues. The CDR3 region has the DNA TGTGCCAGCAGTTCGGACGGTCTTTCATCCCTATTTTACGAGCAGTACTTC. This sequence encodes CASSSDGLSSLFYEQYF.

The V and J genes are TRBV12-3 or TRBV12-4 and TRBJ1-1; no clear D. This CDR3 has 13 amino acids. V dropped 3 bases and J dropped 6 bases, with 11 bases sitting between them. The CDR3 nucleotides are TGTGCCAGCAGTTTTCCGGGGTCCGCTGAAGCTTTCTTT. Its translation is CASSFPGSAEAFF.

This clonotype was seen many times. The V and J genes are TRBV20-1 and TRBJ2-2, with D possibly TRBD1 on 6 matching bases. The V end was cut by 1 base, the J end by 0 bases, with 9 bases between. The CDR3 contains 15 residues. Per germline, CDR1 DFQATT and CDR2 SNEGSKA (reference sequence). CDR3 DNA: TGCAGTGCTAGAGGTGCAGGGGCGAACACCGGGGAGCTGTTTTTT. Translation: CSARGAGANTGELFF.